This TCR beta chain was sequenced for a study of T cell changes during pregnancy in multiple sclerosis. Here immunoSEQ multiplex PCR was the method, and the copy in TCRdb shows in-frame clones only, minus some. The sample lists 85,000 to 95,000 clones, roughly nine tenths occurring once. With 0 bases removed from V and 7 bases from J, the gap between germline ends came to 13 bases. CDR1 and CDR2 (germline): LNHNV, YYDKDF (reference sequence). There are 15 residues in the CDR3. The chain couples TRBV15 to TRBJ1-5; TRBD1 might be the D (5 bases). This TCR derives from a female donor in good health, enrolled as a control in a pregnancy study. Sequenced material: peripheral blood, taken after pregnancy. The CDR3 loop reads CATSRDGRGGQPQHF. DNA for the CDR3: TGTGCCACCAGCAGAGATGGAAGGGGAGGCCAGCCCCAGCATTTT. Together with reference TRBV15 and TRBJ1-5, the CDR3 gives the full variable domain: DAMVIQNPRYQVTQFGKPVTLSCSQTLNHNVMYWYQQKSSQAPKLLFHYYDKDFNNEADTPDNFQSRRPNTSFCFLDIRSPGLGDTAMYLCATSRDGRGGQPQHFGDGTRLSIL.